Each of the 11 T cell receptor beta chains below was sequenced from the same sample in a study of identical twins. TCRdb reanalysed the 5' RACE reads using MiXCR and keeps one entry per CDR3 protein. The table lists approximately 280,000 distinct CDR3 sequences, less than 9% of them singletons. These data also formed part of another study, on yellow fever vaccine responses in identical twins.

Input material: memory (CD45RO+) T cells sorted from blood. The source is a woman aged 18 to 35 in good health.

The V call is TRBV6-5, the J call TRBJ1-1; D is undetermined. Trimming took 5 bases from V and 2 from J, leaving 9 bases between them. This CDR3 has 13 amino acids. Germline loops: CDR1 MNHEY, CDR2 SVGAGI. The CDR3 sequence: CASSNHRNTEAFF. As DNA, the CDR3 is TGTGCCAGCAGTAACCACAGAAACACTGAAGCTTTCTTT.

This clonotype was picked up one time. This chain uses TRBV2 with TRBJ2-7; D remains ambiguous. V lost 5 bases, J lost 5 bases, and 7 bases lay in between. Germline lookup yields CDR1 SNHLY and CDR2 FYNNEI. The CDR3 covers 11 residues. DNA of the CDR3: TGTGCCAGCAGTACCCTCCACGAGCAGTACGTC. This gives the protein CASSTLHEQYV.

This clonotype was counted at least ten times. The chain is built from TRBV9 and TRBJ2-5, with D unclear. Germline loops: CDR1 SGDLS, CDR2 YYNGEE. The CDR3 has 13 residues. Between the trimmed V and J ends, which lost 0 bases and 1 base, there was a span of 4 bases. The CDR3 sequence: CASSVASQETQYF. The CDR3 bases are TGTGCCAGCAGCGTAGCTAGCCAAGAGACCCAGTACTTC.

This rearrangement joins TRBV18 to TRBJ2-5; tentative D call: TRBD1 (5 bases). The CDR3 runs to 14 residues. V was clipped by 5 bases and J by 0 bases, with 10 bases between them. Per germline, CDR1 KGHSH and CDR2 LQKENI. The CDR3 region is CASSTRTNQETQYF. CDR3 DNA sequence: TGTGCCAGCTCAACCAGGACAAACCAAGAGACCCAGTACTTC.

The sample holds many counts of this clonotype. V gene TRBV7-9 combines with J gene TRBJ2-7, with TRBD2 as a possible D gene (5 bases). Germline CDR1 reads SEHNR; CDR2 reads FQNEAQ (reference sequence). The V gene lost 4 bases and the J gene lost 2 bases, with 6 bases spanning the gap. The CDR3 runs to 12 residues. CDR3 coding DNA: TGTGCCAGCAGCTCCGGGACCTACGAGCAGTACGTC. Residues: CASSSGTYEQYV.

This clonotype was detected a few times. This chain uses TRBV24-1 with TRBJ1-2, with TRBD1 as a possible D gene (5 bases). Germline loops: CDR1 KGHDR, CDR2 SFDVKD. This CDR3 comprises 14 residues. The ends were cut back, 3 bases at V and 3 bases at J, with 10 bases in the middle. The CDR3 is CATSDLGGYYGYTF. The CDR3 DNA is TGTGCCACCAGTGATCTGGGGGGTTACTATGGCTACACCTTC.

The rearrangement joins TRBV5-1 to TRBJ1-1; D not resolved. V was pared by 5 bases and J by 6 bases, with 11 bases between. Looked up from germline, CDR1 is SGHRS and CDR2 is YFSETQ. The CDR3 runs 12 residues. CDR3 DNA: TGCGCCAGCAGGAGGGATTCCGCTGAAGCTTTCTTT. Residues: CASRRDSAEAFF.

This clonotype has more than one count but fewer than ten. The V gene is TRBV7-2, the J gene TRBJ2-3; 9 bases line up with TRBD2. With 4 bases clipped from V and 4 bases from J, the junction kept 6 bases outside the gene matches. This CDR3 has 15 amino acids. Germline-derived CDR1 and CDR2 are SGHTA and FQGNSA. CDR3 in amino acids: CASSSRSGGSDTQYF. DNA of the CDR3: TGTGCCAGCAGCTCCCGTAGCGGGGGCTCAGATACGCAGTATTTT.

The sample holds a few counts of this clonotype. Germline is not matched at one junction end, which may reflect a read error. The chain employs TRBV3-1 and TRBJ1-1; possibly TRBD1 for D (5 bases). The germline gives CDR1 LGHDT, CDR2 YNNKEL (reference sequence). This CDR3 comprises 15 residues. The CDR3 DNA follows: TGTGCCAGCAGCCCGGGTTGGGGCGTGAACACCGAAGCTTTCTTT. This translates into CASSPGWGVNTEAFF.

The chain recombines TRBV2 with TRBJ2-1, with D possibly TRBD1 on 6 matching bases. V was pared by 7 bases and J by 6 bases, with 19 bases between. The CDR3 totals 15 residues. CDR1 and CDR2 (germline): SNHLY, FYNNEI. CDR3 protein: CASNGGSAGVNEQFF. As DNA, the CDR3 is TGTGCCAGCAATGGCGGTTCGGCAGGGGTCAATGAGCAGTTCTTC.

There are a few counts of this clonotype. The chain recombines TRBV20-1 with TRBJ2-7; 9 bases align to TRBD2. The germline CDR1 and CDR2 sequences are DFQATT and SNEGSKA (reference sequence). With 1 base clipped from V and 0 bases from J, the junction kept 4 bases outside the gene matches. There are 15 residues in the CDR3. CDR3 region: CSARGGTSPSYEQYF. The CDR3 DNA reads as TGCAGTGCTAGAGGGGGGACTAGCCCCTCCTACGAGCAGTACTTC.